This TCR beta chain stems from a study of blood T cell repertoires in COVID-19. In the study overall: The samples span acute and convalescent COVID-19 from the United States, Italy and Spain. From T cells, B-cell-depleted T cells, or PBMCs came the material, which was cDNA or gDNA.

The V gene's germline CDR1 is MGHRA and CDR2 YSYEKL. Losses at the gene ends were 6 bases for V and 5 bases for J; bases not matched to a gene: 7. This CDR3 contains 14 residues. Per the authors' pipeline: Researchers report that nucleated cell counts were estimated from reference gene primer amplification. Libraries were prepared by immunoSEQ multiplex PCR; TCRdb keeps only in-frame clonotypes and omits some of them. D and trimming come from the DNA, and the V and J calls and clone size come from that table. The sample holds nearly 50,000 clones, about 86% seen once. The receptor comes from a middle-aged man with active COVID-19. The rearrangement uses TRBV4-1 and TRBJ1-1, with 9 bases matching TRBD1. What was sequenced was peripheral blood. As DNA, the CDR3 is TGCGCCAGCAGTCCCGGACAGGGGAGAACTGAAGCTTTCTTT. Translated, it gives CASSPGQGRTEAFF.